This T cell receptor beta chain came from a study of T cells expressing NK-cell markers. TCRdb reprocessed the 5' RACE reads and reports one entry per CDR3 protein, with no DNA. Its table lists around 380,000 distinct CDR3 sequences. The CDR3 length is 17 residues. Germline V CDR1 and CDR2: SEHNR, FQNEAQ (reference sequence). J is TRBJ2-1 and V is TRBV7-9; the D gene TCRdb calls, TRBD2, cannot be checked with no DNA. The TCR originated in a woman between 50 and 59 years old in good health. Sequenced sample: blood T cells: a sorted CD56 or NKG2C T cell subset, CD4+ or CD8+ T cells, or bulk PBMC T cells (not recorded which). CDR3 sequence reads: CASSPRDSVSSYNEQFF.